This note documents a single T cell receptor (beta chain) sequence. These data originate in a study of PD-L1 blockade in urothelial cancer. The wider study: The median number of T cells present in blood samples was roughly 140,000.

The method was immunoSEQ multiplex PCR; TCRdb's version includes in-frame clones alone and lacks a portion of them. The profile shows under 130,000 clones, 70% to 90% of them singletons. Sample: PBMCs, taken around atezolizumab (anti-PD-L1) treatment. The source is a man aged 45-65 years with urothelial cancer.

This CDR3 is CASRQGVSIYNSPLHF. In nucleotides, the CDR3 is TGTGCCAGCAGACAGGGGGTCTCCATCTATAATTCACCCCTCCACTTT. The chain uses TRBV28 and TRBJ1-6; 8 positions agree with TRBD1. The CDR3 is 16 amino acids. CDR1 is MDHEN, CDR2 SYDVKM, per germline. Trimming cost V 6 bases and J 3 bases; bases outside gene matches: 7.